The following is a T cell receptor beta chain sequence with its context. No antigen is known for it. V lost 2 bases, J lost 4 bases, and 5 bases stayed unmatched. Germline values: CDR1 MDHEN, CDR2 SYDVKM. The length of the CDR3 is 14 residues. This record comes from a study of T cells in localized non-small cell lung cancer. Study-level points and caveats: Since sequencing was restricted to only one region of the tumor, intratumor heterogeneity remains a possibility. Uninvolved adjacent lung had the highest recorded T cell clonality, with tumor below it.

The repertoire was sequenced with immunoSEQ multiplex PCR; TCRdb's copy has only in-frame clones and lacks some. The table records almost 30,000 clones, approximately 90% of them present only once. The sequencing here drew on peripheral blood, taken before any cancer treatment. The chain has TRBV28 and TRBJ2-7, with 7 bases fitting TRBD1. The source is a female donor over 55 with stage III squamous cell lung carcinoma. This CDR3 is CASSLMGQLYEQYF. In DNA, the CDR3 is TGTGCCAGCAGTTTAATGGGACAGTTGTACGAGCAGTACTTC.